This TCR beta chain was sequenced in a study of cytomegalovirus exposure and HLA in healthy donors. Overall study findings and caveats: The investigators catalogued 164 TCR beta chains as cytomegalovirus-associated. Sequencing probably produced one cluster of sequence variants that were highly shared.

The V end lost 7 bases, the J end lost 7 bases, and 17 bases lay between the germline ends. Germline V gene sequence: CDR1 MNHEY, CDR2 SVGAGI. This CDR3 is built from 14 residues. Only one count was recorded for this clone. No antigen is known for it. Primers included in the PCR were 60 Vbeta and 13 Jbeta primers. The data were produced by immunoSEQ multiplex PCR, yet TCRdb's version contains in-frame clones alone and is incomplete. The sample lists about 120,000 clones, 77% occurring once. Sequenced: PBMCs. This chain connects TRBV6-5 to TRBJ2-1, with D tentatively TRBD2 (7 bases). The sequence derives from a male donor in good health and CMV-seropositive. DNA for the CDR3: TGTGCCAGCACCCTACGGGGGGCCGCTAATGAGCAGTTCTTC. This translates into CASTLRGAANEQFF.